Listed here are 20 T cell receptor beta chains from one sample, sequenced in a study of blood T cell repertoires in COVID-19. Clones were sequenced by immunoSEQ multiplex PCR, and TCRdb holds only the in-frame ones, with some missing. The sample lists over 200,000 clones; around 90% were seen once. Sequenced: PBMCs or T cells enriched from blood (not recorded which). The receptors were gathered from a woman younger than 45 who had been exposed to COVID-19.

Only one count was recorded for this clone. V gene TRBV2 combines with J gene TRBJ1-4; 7 nucleotides agree with TRBD1. The germline gives CDR1 SNHLY, CDR2 FYNNEI. J lost 3 bases, V lost 6 bases, and 7 bases had no gene match. The CDR3 is 15 amino acids. The CDR3 DNA reads TGTGCCAGCAGCGCGACAGGGAGATCTAATGAAAAACTGTTTTTT. It specifies CASSATGRSNEKLFF.

This chain uses TRBV18 with TRBJ2-7; 12 nucleotides align to TRBD2. V shed 0 bases, J shed 2 bases, and the junction held 5 bases outside the gene matches. This CDR3 is built from 17 residues. The germline V gene encodes CDR1 KGHSH and CDR2 LQKENI. The CDR3 DNA is TGTGCCAGCTCACCACCTGGACTAGCGGGGTCCACCTACGAGCAGTACTTC. Encoded protein: CASSPPGLAGSTYEQYF. The full variable domain, completed using reference TRBV18 and TRBJ2-7, is NAGVMQNPRHLVRRRGQEARLRCSPMKGHSHVYWYRQLPEEGLKFMVYLQKENIIDESGMPKERFSAEFPKEGPSILRIQQVVRGDSAAYFCASSPPGLAGSTYEQYFGPGTRLTVT.

The V and J genes are TRBV27 and TRBJ1-1, with TRBD1 matching over 12 bases. Germline lookup yields CDR1 MNHEY and CDR2 SMNVEV (reference sequence). The CDR3 covers 15 residues. The J segment lost 4 bases and the V segment lost 10 bases, leaving 10 bases of the junction unmatched. The CDR3 region is CATHPGQGAITEAFF. The CDR3 DNA sequence: TGTGCCACCCACCCGGGACAGGGGGCCATCACTGAAGCTTTCTTT.

The sample holds a few counts of this clone. The genes are TRBV27 and TRBJ2-3, with TRBD2 as a possible D gene (5 bases). V was trimmed by 2 bases and J by 3 bases, leaving 9 bases between them. The CDR3 runs 14 residues. Germline values: CDR1 MNHEY, CDR2 SMNVEV (reference sequence). The CDR3 DNA is TGTGCCAGCAGTTTAAGGCGGAGGACAGATACGCAGTATTTT. This sequence encodes CASSLRRRTDTQYF.

This clone has just a few counts. The V call is TRBV19, the J call TRBJ1-3, with 7 bases identical to TRBD1. V shed 3 bases, J shed 2 bases, and the junction held 4 bases outside the gene matches. The germline V gene encodes CDR1 LNHDA and CDR2 SQIVND (reference sequence). The CDR3 sequence is 15 residues long. CDR3 in amino acids: CASSIFDRAGNTIYF. CDR3 bases: TGTGCCAGTAGTATCTTCGACAGGGCTGGAAACACCATATATTTT.

The chain combines TRBV6-5 with TRBJ1-5; tentative D call: TRBD1 (6 bases). Germline CDR1 is MNHEY and CDR2 is SVGAGI. The ends were cut back, 2 bases at V and 3 bases at J, with 8 bases in the middle. The length of the CDR3 is 14 residues. The CDR3 loop reads CASSYGQSNQPQHF. CDR3 nucleotide sequence: TGTGCCAGCAGTTACGGACAGTCCAATCAGCCCCAGCATTTT.

J is TRBJ1-3 and V is TRBV15; the match to TRBD1 covers 7 bases. The CDR3 sequence is 16 residues long. With V trimmed by 3 bases and J by 0 bases, 5 bases remained unmatched. The V gene's germline CDR1 is LNHNV and CDR2 YYDKDF (reference sequence). The CDR3: CATSRADRASGNTIYF. CDR3 sequence (DNA): TGTGCCACCAGCAGGGCTGACAGGGCCTCTGGAAACACCATATATTTT.

V is TRBV5-4 and J is TRBJ1-1, with D tentatively TRBD1 (5 bases). V was clipped by 4 bases and J by 1 base, with 14 bases between them. Germline V gene sequence: CDR1 SGHNT, CDR2 YYREEE (reference sequence). CDR3 length equals 15 residues. The CDR3 region is CASSRGGVSNTEAFF. CDR3 coding DNA: TGTGCCAGCAGCCGGGGGGGAGTGTCGAACACTGAAGCTTTCTTT.

The rearrangement uses TRBV5-1 and TRBJ2-1, with 7 bases that match TRBD2. The V and J ends lost 2 bases and 9 bases, in that order; junction bases with no gene match: 14. The CDR3 totals 16 residues. CDR1 SGHRS and CDR2 YFSETQ come from the germline V gene. The CDR3, as DNA: TGCGCCAGCAGCTTAACGACGGGACTATCGGGCGGTGAGCAGTTCTTC. The encoded protein is CASSLTTGLSGGEQFF.

The chain combines TRBV5-3 with TRBJ1-3; D is unclear. TRBV5-3 is an ORF, and what it does is uncertain. V lost 4 bases and J 0 bases, leaving 11 bases between the germline ends. This CDR3 is 15 amino acids long. CDR3 bases: TGTGCCAGAAGCGGGCCACCTTTCTCTGGAAACACCATATATTTT. Translating it yields CARSGPPFSGNTIYF.

The V gene is TRBV2, the J gene TRBJ1-5; tentative D call: TRBD1 (5 bases). The CDR3 runs 18 residues. Looked up from germline, CDR1 is SNHLY and CDR2 is FYNNEI. Trimming removed 2 bases at V and 3 bases at J, with 20 bases between. CDR3 DNA sequence: TGTGCCAGCAGTGAACAAGGGTTGGGCAGGGCCTACAATCAGCCCCAGCATTTT. It translates to CASSEQGLGRAYNQPQHF.

This clone was picked up one time. The rearrangement uses TRBV2 and TRBJ1-1; D is uncertain. The CDR3 covers 12 residues. Germline loops: CDR1 SNHLY, CDR2 FYNNEI. The V end was cut by 9 bases, the J end by 1 base, with 9 bases between. This CDR3 is CARKTENTEAFF. The CDR3 coding sequence is TGTGCCAGAAAAACAGAGAACACTGAAGCTTTCTTT.

This clone showed up just once. V usage is TRBV15 and J usage is TRBJ2-3; 13 nucleotides agree with TRBD2. V trimming: 1 base; J trimming: 4 bases; junction bases outside the gene matches: 8. CDR3 length equals 18 residues. Germline V CDR1 and CDR2: LNHNV, YYDKDF (reference sequence). The CDR3 nucleotides are TGTGCCACCAGCAGAGGGGGGACTAGCGGGAAGGTAGCAGATACGCAGTATTTT. Protein: CATSRGGTSGKVADTQYF. The full variable domain, in which reference TRBV15 and TRBJ2-3 provide the parts outside the CDR3, is DAMVIQNPRYQVTQFGKPVTLSCSQTLNHNVMYWYQQKSSQAPKLLFHYYDKDFNNEADTPDNFQSRRPNTSFCFLDIRSPGLGDTAMYLCATSRGGTSGKVADTQYFGPGTRLTVL.

The chain carries TRBV30 and TRBJ2-7, with 11 positions matching TRBD2. This CDR3 region has 13 residues. Germline CDR1 and CDR2: GTSNPN and SVGIG (reference sequence). After removal of 2 bases from V and 4 bases from J, the junction contained 1 base not matched to a gene. CDR3 bases: TGTGCCTGGAGTACTAGCGGGAGTTACGAGCAGTACTTC. It specifies CAWSTSGSYEQYF.

This chain joins TRBV27 and TRBJ2-1; 7 bases fit TRBD2. Losses at the gene ends were 2 bases for V and 7 bases for J; bases not matched to a gene: 8. The germline gives CDR1 MNHEY, CDR2 SMNVEV (reference sequence). The length of the CDR3 is 15 residues. Written as DNA, the CDR3 is TGTGCCAGCAGTTTAAGACTAGCCCTGATTAATGAGCAGTTCTTC. Translated: CASSLRLALINEQFF.

The rearrangement joins TRBV28 to TRBJ1-2, with D uncertain. The CDR3 has 15 amino acids. From germline, CDR1 is MDHEN and CDR2 SYDVKM. V lost 4 bases to trimming and J lost 8 bases, with 20 bases between them. The CDR3 sequence is CASSSHHRRLEGYTF. CDR3 DNA sequence: TGTGCCAGCAGTTCACACCATCGGAGGCTGGAAGGCTACACCTTC.

The rearrangement joins TRBV27 to TRBJ1-2; unclear D gene. Germline CDR1 and CDR2: MNHEY and SMNVEV (reference sequence). V was trimmed by 0 bases and J by 7 bases, leaving 6 bases between them. The CDR3 consists of 12 residues. The CDR3 DNA follows: TGTGCCAGCAGTTTATCAGTCGGTGGCTACACCTTC. It specifies CASSLSVGGYTF.

The rearrangement joins TRBV29-1 to TRBJ1-1; 7 bases align to TRBD1. The CDR3 is made up of 18 amino acids. V shed 0 bases, J shed 6 bases, and the junction held 19 bases outside the gene matches. Germline V gene sequence: CDR1 SQVTM, CDR2 ANQGSEA. CDR3 coding DNA: TGCAGCGTTGAAGATCTCCCTCCAGGGGGGTTGTATTTCGCTGAAGCTTTCTTT. Translated, it gives CSVEDLPPGGLYFAEAFF.

The gene calls are TRBV9 and TRBJ2-6, with D tentatively TRBD1 (6 bases). In germline, CDR1 is SGDLS, CDR2 YYNGEE. The CDR3 contains 17 residues. Between the trimmed V and J ends, which lost 4 bases and 0 bases, there was a span of 14 bases. CDR3 sequence reads: CASSPRTAPSGANVLTF. The CDR3 nucleotides are TGTGCCAGCAGCCCCCGGACAGCCCCCTCTGGGGCCAACGTCCTGACTTTC.

This clone was counted between two and nine times. The chain employs TRBV14 and TRBJ1-6; D is undetermined. The CDR3 length is 14 residues. Germline CDR1 SGHDN, CDR2 FVKESK. V dropped 0 bases and J dropped 7 bases, with 7 bases sitting between them. The CDR3 loop reads CASSQDSLNSPLHF. The CDR3 DNA reads TGTGCCAGCAGCCAAGACAGTCTGAATTCACCCCTCCACTTT.